The 4 T cell receptor beta chains in this list originate from one sample, sequenced in a study of T cell changes during pregnancy in multiple sclerosis. Sequencing was performed with immunoSEQ multiplex PCR; in TCRdb, only in-frame clones are kept and a portion is missing. Seen here are over 90,000 clones, almost 95% observed once, and the top ten hold about 0.88%. The sequencing here drew on peripheral blood, taken after pregnancy. The source of these receptors is a female donor with multiple sclerosis, enrolled in a pregnancy study.

The V call is TRBV5-3, the J call TRBJ2-3, with 14 bases identical to TRBD2. TRBV5-3 is an open reading frame, and its role is uncertain. The CDR3 has 18 residues. The V gene end was trimmed by 6 bases and the J gene end by 4 bases; junction bases not matched to a gene: 13. The CDR3 reads CARTARRLAGGQADTQYF. CDR3 coding DNA: TGTGCCAGAACCGCGAGACGACTAGCGGGGGGGCAGGCAGATACGCAGTATTTT.

V gene TRBV7-2 combines with J gene TRBJ1-4; the match to TRBD1 covers 9 bases. CDR3 length: 17 residues. Germline lookup yields CDR1 SGHTA and CDR2 FQGNSA. Trimming cost V 6 bases and J 3 bases; bases outside gene matches: 11. CDR3: CASSTYDRGLPNEKLFF. The CDR3 nucleotides read TGTGCCAGCAGTACCTACGACAGGGGGTTGCCTAATGAAAAACTGTTTTTT.

The chain links TRBV5-1 to TRBJ1-2, with a possible D match to TRBD1 (6 bases). With 3 bases removed from V and 3 bases from J, the gap between germline ends came to 18 bases. The CDR3 extends over 16 amino acids. Germline CDR1 and CDR2: SGHRS and YFSETQ. The CDR3 nucleotides read TGCGCCAGCAGCTGGAGGGGGGGACAACCGGACTATGGCTACACCTTC. Its translation is CASSWRGGQPDYGYTF.

This clone was counted a single time. Germline and junction disagree at one end, which may indicate a read error. V is TRBV6-1 and J is TRBJ2-3; 14 bases line up with TRBD2. The V gene's germline CDR1 is MNHNS and CDR2 SASEGT. The CDR3 length is 15 residues. The chain's CDR3 is CASSDTLTSGRAGAF. Written as DNA, the CDR3 is TGTGCCAGCAGTGATACCCTGACTAGCGGGAGGGCCGGGGCTTTT.